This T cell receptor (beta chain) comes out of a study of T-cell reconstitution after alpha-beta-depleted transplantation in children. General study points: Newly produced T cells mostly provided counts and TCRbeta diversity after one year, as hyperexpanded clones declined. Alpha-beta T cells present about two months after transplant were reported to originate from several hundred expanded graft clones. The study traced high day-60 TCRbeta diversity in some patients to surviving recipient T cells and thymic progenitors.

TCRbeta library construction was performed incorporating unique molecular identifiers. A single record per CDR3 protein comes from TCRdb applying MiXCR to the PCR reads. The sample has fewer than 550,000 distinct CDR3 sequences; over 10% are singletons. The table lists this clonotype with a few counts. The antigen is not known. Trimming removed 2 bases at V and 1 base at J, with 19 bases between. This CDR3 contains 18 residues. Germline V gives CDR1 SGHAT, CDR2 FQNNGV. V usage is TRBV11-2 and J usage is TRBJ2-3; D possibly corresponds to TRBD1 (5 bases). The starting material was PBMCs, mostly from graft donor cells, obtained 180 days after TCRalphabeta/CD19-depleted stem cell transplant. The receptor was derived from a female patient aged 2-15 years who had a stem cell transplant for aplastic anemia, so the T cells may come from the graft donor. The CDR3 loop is CASSLRLGKGQRTDTQYF. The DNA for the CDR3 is TGTGCCAGCAGCTTACGTCTGGGGAAGGGGCAGCGCACAGATACGCAGTATTTT.